A selection of T cell receptor beta chains follows, all from one sample in a study of molecular identifiers for immune sequencing clone quantification. TCRdb called the PCR reads again in MiXCR, with one record for every CDR3 protein. This sample has about 510,000 distinct CDR3 sequences, with roughly 23% found just once. Source material: naive CD8+ T cells from blood, with Jurkat cell RNA spiked in. These receptors originate from a human donor in good health. Some libraries in this study had Jurkat cell RNA spiked in. The CDR3 runs from the conserved cysteine through the conserved F or W. A D gene is named only where the DNA matches it firmly. Clone size appears in some rows only: once, few, many, or a class for an expanded clone.

v_call	clone_size	j_call	d_call	cdr3_aa	cdr3_nt
TRBV11-3	few	TRBJ2-3	.	CASSLDPLADTQYF	TGTGCCAGCAGCTTAGACCCACTGGCGGATACGCAGTATTTT
TRBV4-1	many	TRBJ2-7	.	CASSQDRVGTYEQYF	TGCGCCAGCAGCCAAGACAGGGTCGGGACCTACGAGCAGTACTTC
TRBV7-6	many	TRBJ1-6	TRBD1	CASSLAPQGGSKVYSPLHF	TGTGCCAGCAGCTTAGCGCCACAGGGGGGTTCTAAAGTTTATTCACCCCTCCACTTT
TRBV20-1	few	TRBJ1-2	TRBD1	CSADGQAYGYTF	TGCAGTGCAGATGGACAGGCTTATGGCTACACCTTC
TRBV27	.	TRBJ2-5	TRBD2	CASSLWGGDKETQYF	TGTGCCAGCAGTTTATGGGGGGGGGATAAAGAGACCCAGTACTTC
TRBV27	many	TRBJ2-7	.	CASSLTGRGYEQYF	TGTGCCAGCAGTTTAACTGGGAGAGGATACGAGCAGTACTTC
TRBV29-1	many	TRBJ2-7	TRBD1	CSAWGRGPGEQYF	TGCAGCGCTTGGGGCAGGGGGCCGGGTGAGCAGTACTTC
TRBV29-1	many	TRBJ2-7	.	CSVAMGGGYEQYF	TGCAGCGTAGCAATGGGGGGAGGCTACGAGCAGTACTTC
TRBV5-1	many	TRBJ2-3	TRBD1	CASSSGQGITDTQYF	TGCGCCAGCAGCTCGGGACAGGGAATCACAGATACGCAGTATTTT
TRBV27	many	TRBJ2-3	TRBD2	CASRVLAGQDTQYF	TGTGCCAGCAGGGTACTAGCGGGCCAGGATACGCAGTATTTT
TRBV6-2/TRBV6-3	few	TRBJ2-3	.	CASSYADTQYF	TGTGCCAGCAGTTACGCGGATACGCAGTATTTT
TRBV20-1	.	TRBJ2-3	TRBD2	CSAKRASGRTDTQYF	TGCAGTGCTAAGAGGGCTAGCGGGAGGACAGATACGCAGTATTTT
TRBV5-1	many	TRBJ2-7	.	CASSGEDRYYEQYF	TGCGCCAGCAGCGGAGAGGACAGATACTACGAGCAGTACTTC
TRBV3-2	few	TRBJ2-5	.	CASSQDQLTGGLETQYF	TGTGCCAGCAGCCAAGATCAGCTAACGGGGGGGCTCGAGACCCAGTACTTC
TRBV14	.	TRBJ2-7	.	CASSQGQHLPWEQYF	TGTGCCAGCAGCCAAGGGCAACACCTCCCGTGGGAGCAGTACTTC
TRBV6-2/TRBV6-3	few	TRBJ1-2	.	CASTPSIPYYGYTF	TGTGCCAGCACTCCCTCCATACCCTACTATGGCTACACCTTC
TRBV4-2	.	TRBJ2-7	TRBD1	CASSETPGTGVYEQYF	TGTGCCAGCAGCGAGACTCCCGGGACAGGGGTCTACGAGCAGTACTTC
TRBV7-2	.	TRBJ2-3	TRBD2	CASSLEGLAGGQTDTQYF	TGTGCCAGCAGCTTAGAAGGACTAGCGGGGGGTCAAACAGATACGCAGTATTTT
TRBV6-6	many	TRBJ2-2	.	CASSLLLTDPNTGELFF	TGTGCCAGCAGCCTACTTCTGACTGACCCAAACACCGGGGAGCTGTTTTTT
TRBV6-8	few	TRBJ2-3	TRBD1	CASILRDRGTHGTDTQYF	TGTGCCAGCATTCTCCGGGACAGGGGGACTCACGGCACAGATACGCAGTATTTT
TRBV5-1	many	TRBJ2-3	TRBD2	CASSLPKLSGRTSPSTDTQYF	TGCGCCAGCAGCTTGCCGAAACTTAGCGGGCGGACCTCCCCTAGCACAGATACGCAGTATTTT
TRBV6-5	many	TRBJ1-1	.	CASSTQVLEAEAFF	TGTGCCAGCAGTACACAGGTTCTTGAGGCTGAAGCTTTCTTT
TRBV7-6	.	TRBJ2-2	TRBD2	CASSLEETSGGFVGELFF	TGTGCCAGCAGCTTAGAAGAGACTAGCGGGGGGTTTGTCGGGGAGCTGTTTTTT
TRBV5-4	many	TRBJ1-1	TRBD1	CASSLKLQGSEAFF	TGTGCCAGCAGCTTAAAACTACAGGGGAGTGAAGCTTTCTTT
TRBV5-6	.	TRBJ1-1	.	CASSLGTRRDTEAFF	TGTGCCAGCAGCTTGGGGACGAGGCGGGACACTGAAGCTTTCTTT
TRBV13	many	TRBJ2-7	TRBD2	CASSPGLAENYEQYF	TGTGCCAGCAGCCCCGGACTAGCAGAGAACTACGAGCAGTACTTC
TRBV6-6	many	TRBJ1-4	.	CASSSGPTRFF	TGTGCCAGCAGTTCGGGGCCAACGAGGTTTTTT
TRBV7-9	many	TRBJ2-3	.	CASSLPDTDTQYF	TGTGCCAGCAGCTTACCTGACACAGATACGCAGTATTTT
TRBV20-1	many	TRBJ1-5	.	CSAGIHSNQPQHF	TGCAGTGCCGGGATTCATAGCAATCAGCCCCAGCATTTT
TRBV28	.	TRBJ2-7	.	CASSLRGLRSHEQYF	TGTGCCAGCAGTTTGCGGGGGCTTCGCTCCCACGAGCAGTACTTC
TRBV10-3	.	TRBJ2-3	.	CAINSARADTQYF	TGTGCCATCAATAGCGCCCGGGCAGATACGCAGTATTTT
TRBV11-2	.	TRBJ2-5	.	CASSQTEETQYF	TGTGCCAGCAGCCAGACCGAAGAGACCCAGTACTTC
TRBV18	many	TRBJ2-7	.	CASSPRYGEPSSYEQYF	TGTGCCAGCTCACCACGATACGGGGAACCCAGCTCCTACGAGCAGTACTTC
TRBV4-2	many	TRBJ1-5	.	CASSQLGPQPQHF	TGTGCCAGCAGTCAACTCGGACCTCAGCCCCAGCATTTT
TRBV7-9	many	TRBJ2-7	.	CASSRPTGDGYEQYF	TGTGCCAGCAGCCGCCCCACGGGGGATGGCTACGAGCAGTACTTC
TRBV7-7	few	TRBJ2-3	.	CASSLGGVDTDTQYF	TGTGCCAGCAGCTTAGGGGGCGTCGACACAGATACGCAGTATTTT
TRBV19	many	TRBJ1-2	TRBD1	CASSMDRGLPVYGYTF	TGTGCCAGTAGTATGGACAGGGGGCTCCCTGTCTATGGCTACACCTTC
TRBV4-1	many	TRBJ1-1	.	CASSHRQYTEAFF	TGCGCCAGCAGCCACAGACAGTACACTGAAGCTTTCTTT
TRBV7-9	few	TRBJ2-3	.	CASSFSWLDTQYF	TGTGCCAGCAGCTTTTCGTGGTTAGATACGCAGTATTTT
TRBV28	many	TRBJ1-5	.	CASKGRYSNQPQHF	TGTGCCAGCAAAGGGAGGTATAGCAATCAGCCCCAGCATTTT
TRBV20-1	.	TRBJ2-5	.	CSARSRGALQETQHF	TGCAGTGCTAGATCCCGGGGGGCTCTACAAGAGACCCAGCACTTC
TRBV30	.	TRBJ2-3	.	CAWSVPAGSTDTQYF	TGTGCCTGGAGTGTACCGGCGGGGAGCACAGATACGCAGTATTTT
TRBV20-1	few	TRBJ2-7	.	CSARDPDTGGMYEQYF	TGCAGTGCTAGAGATCCCGACACGGGGGGCATGTACGAGCAGTACTTC
TRBV6-5	many	TRBJ1-1	.	CASSPGGVRTEAFF	TGTGCCAGCAGCCCCGGGGGGGTGAGAACTGAAGCTTTCTTT
TRBV27	.	TRBJ2-7	.	CASSWRESYEQYF	TGTGCCAGCAGTTGGAGGGAGTCCTACGAGCAGTACTTC
TRBV6-2/TRBV6-3	few	TRBJ2-1	.	CASSYRGLGSYEQFF	TGTGCCAGCAGTTATCGTGGACTGGGGAGCTATGAGCAGTTCTTC
TRBV7-9	many	TRBJ1-1	.	CASSSQGGLTGTEAFF	TGTGCCAGCAGCTCTCAAGGGGGGCTCACGGGCACTGAAGCTTTCTTT
TRBV5-8	many	TRBJ1-1	.	CASSFGEGGLRDTEAFF	TGTGCCAGCAGCTTCGGGGAGGGGGGGTTAAGGGACACTGAAGCTTTCTTT
TRBV6-2/TRBV6-3	many	TRBJ1-5	.	CASSYGLPQHF	TGTGCCAGCAGTTACGGGCTCCCCCAGCATTTT
TRBV6-2/TRBV6-3	many	TRBJ2-3	TRBD2	CASRRLAGLTDTQYF	TGTGCCAGCAGAAGACTAGCGGGACTCACAGATACGCAGTATTTT
TRBV9	.	TRBJ1-3	.	CASNQGSSGNTIYF	TGTGCCAGCAATCAGGGTTCCTCTGGAAACACCATATATTTT
TRBV19	many	TRBJ1-2	.	CASSIVFFDRFYTF	TGTGCCAGTAGTATAGTTTTCTTCGACAGATTCTACACCTTC
TRBV4-3	many	TRBJ1-2	.	CASSQDVGRGYTF	TGCGCCAGCAGCCAAGATGTGGGCCGTGGCTACACCTTC
TRBV19	.	TRBJ1-5	TRBD1	CASTNRDRGQNQPQHF	TGTGCCAGTACAAACCGGGACAGGGGACAGAATCAGCCCCAGCATTTT
TRBV30	few	TRBJ2-3	TRBD2	CAWNPGGSSTDTQYF	TGTGCCTGGAATCCGGGCGGGAGTTCCACAGATACGCAGTATTTT